These 10 T cell receptor beta chains were all obtained from the same sample, sequenced in a study of CD8+CD57+ T cells in acquired aplastic anemia. Profiles of TCR beta VDJ and CDR3 were generated from a genomic DNA template. Each CDR3 protein is one row after TCRdb ran MiXCR on the reads. The sample yields around 51,000 distinct CDR3 sequences, roughly 69% seen once. Sequenced sample: sorted CD4+, CD8+, or CD8+CD57+ T cells (not recorded which) from PBMCs. These receptors were collected from a human donor in good health, serving as a control.

This clonotype occurred many times. The rearrangement uses TRBV12-3 or TRBV12-4 and TRBJ1-1; D might be TRBD1 (5 bases). CDR3 length equals 15 residues. Trimming removed 2 bases from V and 8 bases from J, with 18 bases in between. CDR3 coding DNA: TGTGCCAGCAGTTTACGAGGACCGGGACCGCGGGAAGCTTTCTTT. It is translated as CASSLRGPGPREAFF.

V and J are TRBV9 and TRBJ1-6, with no clear D. Germline lookup yields CDR1 SGDLS and CDR2 YYNGEE. Trimming cost V 4 bases and J 0 bases, with 14 bases left between them. This CDR3 comprises 17 residues. CDR3 residues: CASSSGSRFSYNSPLHF. CDR3 bases: TGTGCCAGCAGCTCCGGATCCAGATTCTCCTATAATTCACCCCTCCACTTT.

This clonotype was seen just once. The CDR3 region is CASSGRTGSLLLTEAFF. The CDR3 nucleotides read TGTGCCAGCAGCGGAAGGACAGGATCCCTTTTATTAACTGAAGCTTTCTTT. This rearrangement joins TRBV14 to TRBJ1-1, with 7 bases that match TRBD1. This CDR3 contains 17 residues. V trimming: 5 bases; J trimming: 5 bases; junction bases outside the gene matches: 17. Germline assignment: CDR1 SGHDN and CDR2 FVKESK.

This clonotype showed up many times. The CDR3 here is CASSQTSGAQETQYF. In nucleotides, the CDR3 is TGTGCCAGCAGTCAGACTAGCGGAGCCCAAGAGACCCAGTACTTC. The chain has TRBV6-4 and TRBJ2-5, with TRBD2 matching 9 bases. Germline CDR1 MRHNA, CDR2 SNTAGT. Trimming at V came to 5 bases and at J to 1 base, leaving 5 bases not matched to a gene. The CDR3 consists of 15 residues.

This clonotype counts as medium-sized. This chain links TRBV20-1 with TRBJ2-3; D not certain. Per the germline V gene, CDR1 is DFQATT and CDR2 is SNEGSKA (reference sequence). The CDR3 runs 14 residues. V was shortened by 3 bases and J by 0 bases, with 10 bases between the two germline ends. The CDR3 DNA reads TGCAGTGCTAGGGCCCCGGACAGCACAGATACGCAGTATTTT. Its translation is CSARAPDSTDTQYF.

V gene TRBV12-3 or TRBV12-4 combines with J gene TRBJ2-5, with D perhaps matching TRBD1 or TRBD2 (5 bases each). The germline V and J ends were trimmed by 4 bases and 5 bases, with 8 bases remaining between them. This CDR3 is 12 amino acids long. For the CDR3, the DNA is TGTGCCAGCAGTTCCGGGACGGAGACCCAGTACTTC. It translates to CASSSGTETQYF.

This sequence joins TRBV11-2 and TRBJ2-3; 10 bases line up with TRBD1. The length of the CDR3 is 16 residues. V shed 5 bases, J shed 0 bases, and the junction held 5 bases outside the gene matches. Per germline, CDR1 SGHAT and CDR2 FQNNGV. The CDR3 protein is CASSPRTGGSTDTQYF. CDR3 DNA sequence: TGTGCCAGCAGCCCCCGGACAGGGGGGAGCACAGATACGCAGTATTTT.

The chain couples TRBV4-3 to TRBJ2-2; 7 bases map to TRBD1. The CDR3 has 15 amino acids. The germline V gene encodes CDR1 LGHNA and CDR2 YSLEER. With 5 bases clipped from V and 0 bases from J, the junction kept 3 bases outside the gene matches. The CDR3 spells CASSTGTANTGELFF. For the CDR3, the DNA is TGCGCCAGCAGCACCGGGACAGCGAACACCGGGGAGCTGTTTTTT.

This chain joins TRBV2 and TRBJ1-2; D might be TRBD1 (6 bases). V lost 0 bases, J lost 2 bases, and 10 bases lay in between. CDR1 is SNHLY and CDR2 is FYNNEI in the germline V gene. CDR3 length: 15 residues. This CDR3 is CASSEAGGANYGYTF. The CDR3 DNA is TGTGCCAGCAGTGAAGCGGGGGGGGCGAACTATGGCTACACCTTC.

V is TRBV20-1 and J is TRBJ2-1, with a tentative D call TRBD2 (6 bases). Germline V lookup: CDR1 DFQATT, CDR2 SNEGSKA (reference sequence). Trimming stripped 3 bases from V and 5 bases from J, with 17 bases between. The CDR3 is 15 residues long. CDR3 coding DNA: TGCAGTGCTAGCCTCCAAACACGGGGGAACAATGAGCAGTTCTTC. As protein: CSASLQTRGNNEQFF.